These 7 T cell receptor beta chains came from one sample sequenced in a study of blood T cell repertoires in COVID-19. Produced via immunoSEQ multiplex PCR; TCRdb's table is partial and in-frame only. The repertoire holds about 330,000 clones, approximately 84% seen once, with approximately 1% in the top ten. Sequenced: PBMCs or T cells enriched from blood (not recorded which). The receptors originated from a woman in her 30s who had recovered from COVID-19.

The V and J genes are TRBV28 and TRBJ2-3; 11 nucleotides match TRBD1. The CDR3 sequence is 15 residues long. Germline V gives CDR1 MDHEN, CDR2 SYDVKM. The junction had 5 bases not matched to a gene; V was cut back by 6 bases and J by 3 bases. The CDR3 sequence is CASSLGQGATDTQYF. The DNA for the CDR3 is TGTGCCAGCAGCCTCGGACAGGGGGCTACAGATACGCAGTATTTT. The whole variable domain, filled in from reference TRBV28 and TRBJ2-3, reads DVKVTQSSRYLVKRTGEKVFLECVQDMDHENMFWYRQDPGLGLRLIYFSYDVKMKEKGDIPEGYSVSREKKERFSLILESASTNQTSMYLCASSLGQGATDTQYFGPGTRLTVL.

J is TRBJ1-2 and V is TRBV14, with D possibly TRBD1 on 5 matching bases. V was pared by 0 bases and J by 3 bases, with 20 bases between. CDR1 SGHDN and CDR2 FVKESK come from the germline V gene. The CDR3 runs to 18 residues. The CDR3 reads CASSQDSGRAGSYYGYTF. CDR3 DNA: TGTGCCAGCAGCCAAGATTCAGGGCGCGCCGGCTCCTACTATGGCTACACCTTC.

V and J are TRBV5-1 and TRBJ2-7; D possibly corresponds to TRBD1 (5 bases). The CDR3 contains 15 residues. The germline V gene has CDR1 SGHRS and CDR2 YFSETQ. The V end was cut by 1 base, the J end by 3 bases, with 14 bases between. The CDR3 region is CASSLTWGALYEQYF. CDR3 nucleotides: TGCGCCAGCAGCTTGACGTGGGGCGCCCTCTACGAGCAGTACTTC.

CDR3 in amino acids: CASSQGDRAGYGYTF. The CDR3 DNA sequence: TGCGCCAGCAGCCAAGGGGACAGGGCGGGCTATGGCTACACCTTC. The chain carries TRBV4-1 and TRBJ1-2, with 9 bases fitting TRBD1. V lost 1 base to trimming and J lost 4 bases; unmatched junction nucleotides: 4. From germline, CDR1 is MGHRA and CDR2 YSYEKL. The length of the CDR3 is 15 residues.

The chain recombines TRBV6-5 with TRBJ2-7, with a weak D call TRBD1 (6 bases). V was pared by 5 bases and J by 1 base, with 15 bases between. The CDR3 totals 15 residues. Germline values: CDR1 MNHEY, CDR2 SVGAGI. CDR3 DNA sequence: TGTGCCAGCAGTCGAACCGGGACAAAATCCTACGAGCAGTACTTC. Amino acids: CASSRTGTKSYEQYF.

V gene TRBV7-9 combines with J gene TRBJ1-1; TRBD1 might be the D (5 bases). This CDR3 region has 15 residues. V lost 5 bases, J lost 4 bases, and 17 bases lay in between. The V gene's germline CDR1 is SEHNR and CDR2 FQNEAQ (reference sequence). CDR3 sequence reads: CASSPRQTLGTEAFF. In nucleotides, the CDR3 is TGTGCCAGCAGCCCGCGACAGACCTTAGGCACTGAAGCTTTCTTT.

This chain uses TRBV6-2 or TRBV6-3 with TRBJ1-1; D gene ambiguous. Germline values: CDR1 MNHEY, CDR2 SVGEGT. Trimming removed 5 bases at V and 6 bases at J, with 13 bases between. The CDR3 consists of 13 residues. The CDR3 region is CASSLNGLPEAFF. The CDR3 DNA follows: TGTGCCAGCAGTCTTAACGGACTACCTGAAGCTTTCTTT.